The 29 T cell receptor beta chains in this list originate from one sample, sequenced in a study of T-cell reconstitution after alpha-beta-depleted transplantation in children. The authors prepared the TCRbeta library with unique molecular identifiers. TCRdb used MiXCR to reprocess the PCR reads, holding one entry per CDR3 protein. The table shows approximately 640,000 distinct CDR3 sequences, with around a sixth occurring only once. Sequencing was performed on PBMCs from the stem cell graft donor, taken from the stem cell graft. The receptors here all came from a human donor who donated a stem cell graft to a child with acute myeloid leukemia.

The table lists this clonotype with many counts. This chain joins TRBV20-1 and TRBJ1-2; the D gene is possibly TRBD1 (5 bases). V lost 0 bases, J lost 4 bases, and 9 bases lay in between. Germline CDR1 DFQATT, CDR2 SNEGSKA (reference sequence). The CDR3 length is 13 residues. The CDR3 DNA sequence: TGCAGTGCTAGAGAGTCAGGGTCCTATGGCTACACCTTC. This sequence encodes CSARESGSYGYTF.

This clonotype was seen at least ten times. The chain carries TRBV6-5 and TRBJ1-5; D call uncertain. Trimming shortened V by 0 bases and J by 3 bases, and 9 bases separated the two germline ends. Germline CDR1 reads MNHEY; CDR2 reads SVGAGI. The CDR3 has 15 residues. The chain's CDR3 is CASSYSNGPNQPQHF. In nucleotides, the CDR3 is TGTGCCAGCAGTTACTCGAACGGACCCAATCAGCCCCAGCATTTT.

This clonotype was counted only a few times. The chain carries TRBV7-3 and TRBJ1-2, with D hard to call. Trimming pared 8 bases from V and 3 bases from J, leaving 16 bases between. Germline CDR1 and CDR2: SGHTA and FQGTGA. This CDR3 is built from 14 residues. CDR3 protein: CASVPTPTDYGYTF. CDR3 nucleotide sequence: TGTGCCAGCGTCCCTACCCCGACTGACTATGGCTACACCTTC.

CDR3: CASSPHPTAEYGYTF. The CDR3, as DNA: TGTGCCAGCAGTCCGCACCCGACAGCAGAGTATGGCTACACCTTC. V gene TRBV27 combines with J gene TRBJ1-2; maybe TRBD1 (5 bases). Germline CDR1 and CDR2: MNHEY and SMNVEV (reference sequence). Trimming stripped 5 bases from V and 5 bases from J, with 18 bases between. The length of the CDR3 is 15 residues.

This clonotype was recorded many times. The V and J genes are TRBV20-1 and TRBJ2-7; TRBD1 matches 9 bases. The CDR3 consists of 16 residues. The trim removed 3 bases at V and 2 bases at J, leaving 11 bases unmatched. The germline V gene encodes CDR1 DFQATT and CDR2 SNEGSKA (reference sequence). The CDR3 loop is CSASGSTGGIPYEQYF. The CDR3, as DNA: TGCAGTGCTAGTGGGTCGACAGGGGGAATTCCCTACGAGCAGTACTTC.

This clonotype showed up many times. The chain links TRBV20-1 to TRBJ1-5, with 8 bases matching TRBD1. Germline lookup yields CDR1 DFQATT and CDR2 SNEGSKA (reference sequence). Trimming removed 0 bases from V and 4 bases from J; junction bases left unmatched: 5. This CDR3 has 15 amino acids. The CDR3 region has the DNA TGCAGTGCTAGAGACCGGACAGGGCCTAATCAGCCCCAGCATTTT. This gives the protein CSARDRTGPNQPQHF.

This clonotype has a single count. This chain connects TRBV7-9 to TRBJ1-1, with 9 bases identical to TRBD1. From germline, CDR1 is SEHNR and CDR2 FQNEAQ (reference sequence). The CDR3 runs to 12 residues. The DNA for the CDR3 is TGTGGCGCGGGACAGGGGAACACTGAAGCTTTCTTT. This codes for CGAGQGNTEAFF.

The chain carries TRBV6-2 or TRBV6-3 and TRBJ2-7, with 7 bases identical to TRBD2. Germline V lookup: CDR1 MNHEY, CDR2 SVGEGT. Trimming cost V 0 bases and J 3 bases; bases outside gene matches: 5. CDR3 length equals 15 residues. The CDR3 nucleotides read TGTGCCAGCAGTTACTCCTTTGCGGGAGACTACGAGCAGTACTTC. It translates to CASSYSFAGDYEQYF.

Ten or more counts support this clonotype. The CDR3 sequence: CAWSHWTGGSDTQYF. The CDR3 DNA reads as TGTGCCTGGAGCCACTGGACAGGGGGCTCAGATACGCAGTATTTT. The rearrangement uses TRBV30 and TRBJ2-3; TRBD1 matches at 11 bases. Germline V CDR1 and CDR2: GTSNPN, SVGIG (reference sequence). Unmatched junction bases numbered 6, after V lost 3 bases and J lost 4 bases. The CDR3 contains 15 residues.

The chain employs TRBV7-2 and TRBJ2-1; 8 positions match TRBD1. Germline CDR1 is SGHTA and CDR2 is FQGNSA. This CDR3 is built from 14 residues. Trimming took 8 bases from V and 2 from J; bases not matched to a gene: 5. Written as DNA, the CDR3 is TGTGCCAGCCGAGACAGGGGTACCTACAATGAGCAGTTCTTC. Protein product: CASRDRGTYNEQFF.

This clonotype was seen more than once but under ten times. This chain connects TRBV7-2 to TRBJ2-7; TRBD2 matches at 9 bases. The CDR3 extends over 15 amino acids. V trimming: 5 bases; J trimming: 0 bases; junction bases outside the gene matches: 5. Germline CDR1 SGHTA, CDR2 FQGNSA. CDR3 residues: CASSQLAGSSYEQYF. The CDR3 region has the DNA TGTGCCAGCAGCCAGCTAGCGGGGAGCTCCTACGAGCAGTACTTC.

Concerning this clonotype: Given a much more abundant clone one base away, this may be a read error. The DNA of the CDR3 is TGTGCCAGCAGTTTCCATGGGGAAAACTCTTGGACGTTCTTC. This codes for CASSFHGENSWTFF. This chain connects TRBV12-3 or TRBV12-4 to TRBJ2-1; D not resolved. Between the trimmed V and J ends, which lost 3 bases and 15 bases, there was a span of 21 bases. CDR3 length: 14 residues.

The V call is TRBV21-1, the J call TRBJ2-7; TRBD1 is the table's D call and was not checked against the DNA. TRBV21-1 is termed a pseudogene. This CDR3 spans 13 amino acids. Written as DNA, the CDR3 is TGTGCCAGCAGCAAGGGACAGGTCTACGAGCAGTACGTC. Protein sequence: CASSKGQVYEQYV.

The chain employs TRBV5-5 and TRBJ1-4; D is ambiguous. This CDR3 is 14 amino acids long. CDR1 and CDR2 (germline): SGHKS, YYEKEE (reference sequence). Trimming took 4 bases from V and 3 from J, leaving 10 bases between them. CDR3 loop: CASSHGFSNEKLFF. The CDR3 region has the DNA TGTGCCAGCAGCCACGGATTTTCTAATGAAAAACTGTTTTTT.

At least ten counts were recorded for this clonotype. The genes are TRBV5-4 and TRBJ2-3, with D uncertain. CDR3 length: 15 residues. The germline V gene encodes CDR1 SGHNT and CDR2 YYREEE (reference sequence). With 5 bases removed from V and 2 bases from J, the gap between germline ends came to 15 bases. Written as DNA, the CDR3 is TGTGCCAGCAGTTCGGACGGAGCCTACACAGATACGCAGTATTTT. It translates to CASSSDGAYTDTQYF.

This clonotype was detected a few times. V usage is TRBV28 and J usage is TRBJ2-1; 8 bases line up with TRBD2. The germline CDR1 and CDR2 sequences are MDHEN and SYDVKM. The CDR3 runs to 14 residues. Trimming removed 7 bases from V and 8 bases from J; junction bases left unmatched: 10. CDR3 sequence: CASNNRGGLDEQFF. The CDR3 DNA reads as TGTGCCAGCAATAACCGGGGGGGCCTCGATGAGCAGTTCTTC.

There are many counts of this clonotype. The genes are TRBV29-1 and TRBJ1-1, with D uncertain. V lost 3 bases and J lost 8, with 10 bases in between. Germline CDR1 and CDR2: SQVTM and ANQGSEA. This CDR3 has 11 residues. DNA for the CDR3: TGCAGCGTTGATAAAGTGAGAGAAGCTTTCTTT. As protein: CSVDKVREAFF.

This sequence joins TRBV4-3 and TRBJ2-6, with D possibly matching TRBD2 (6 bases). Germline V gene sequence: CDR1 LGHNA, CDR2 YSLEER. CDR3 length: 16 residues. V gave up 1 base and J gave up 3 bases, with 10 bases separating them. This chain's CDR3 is CASSQGWGDGANVLTF. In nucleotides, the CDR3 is TGCGCCAGCAGCCAAGGGTGGGGGGATGGGGCCAACGTCCTGACTTTC.

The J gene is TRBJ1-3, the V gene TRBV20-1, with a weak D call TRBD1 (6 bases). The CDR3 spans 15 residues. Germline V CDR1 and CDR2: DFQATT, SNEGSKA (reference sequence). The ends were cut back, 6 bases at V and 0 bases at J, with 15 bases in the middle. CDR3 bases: TGCAGTGCCAAACCGGGGGGCTACTCTGGAAACACCATATATTTT. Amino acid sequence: CSAKPGGYSGNTIYF.

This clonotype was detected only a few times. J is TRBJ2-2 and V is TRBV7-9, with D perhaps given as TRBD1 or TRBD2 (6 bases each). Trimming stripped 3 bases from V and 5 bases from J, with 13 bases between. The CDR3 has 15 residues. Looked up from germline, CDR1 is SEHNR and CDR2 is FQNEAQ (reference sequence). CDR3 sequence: CASSFVGGATGELFF. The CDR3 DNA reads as TGTGCCAGCAGCTTCGTCGGGGGCGCGACCGGGGAGCTGTTTTTT.

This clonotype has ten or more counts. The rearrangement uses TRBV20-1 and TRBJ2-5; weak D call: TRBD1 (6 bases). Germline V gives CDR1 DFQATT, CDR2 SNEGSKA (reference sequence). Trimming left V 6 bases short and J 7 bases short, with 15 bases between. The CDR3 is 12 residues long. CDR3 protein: CSATRDTGTQYF. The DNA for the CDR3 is TGCAGTGCCACCCGGGACACAGGGACCCAGTACTTC.

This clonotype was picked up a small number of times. The CDR3 DNA sequence: TGTGCCAGCAGCCCTTCAGTAAATGAAAAACTGTTTTTT. Its protein product is CASSPSVNEKLFF. The chain recombines TRBV7-2 with TRBJ1-4; D unclear. The V gene lost 5 bases and the J gene lost 5 bases, with 9 bases spanning the gap. The CDR3 runs 13 residues. The germline gives CDR1 SGHTA, CDR2 FQGNSA.

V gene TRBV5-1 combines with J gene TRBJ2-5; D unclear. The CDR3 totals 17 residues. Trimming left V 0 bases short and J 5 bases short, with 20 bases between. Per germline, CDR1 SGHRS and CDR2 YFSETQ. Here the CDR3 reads CASSLAVLNGDGETQYF. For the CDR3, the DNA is TGCGCCAGCAGCTTGGCCGTCCTTAATGGGGATGGGGAGACCCAGTACTTC.

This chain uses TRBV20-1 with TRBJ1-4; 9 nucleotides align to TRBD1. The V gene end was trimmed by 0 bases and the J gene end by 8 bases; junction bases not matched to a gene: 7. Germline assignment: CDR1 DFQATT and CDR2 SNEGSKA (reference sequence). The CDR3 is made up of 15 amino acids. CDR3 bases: TGCAGTGCTAGAGATCTTTCAGGACAGGGGGAAAAACTGTTTTTT. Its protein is CSARDLSGQGEKLFF.

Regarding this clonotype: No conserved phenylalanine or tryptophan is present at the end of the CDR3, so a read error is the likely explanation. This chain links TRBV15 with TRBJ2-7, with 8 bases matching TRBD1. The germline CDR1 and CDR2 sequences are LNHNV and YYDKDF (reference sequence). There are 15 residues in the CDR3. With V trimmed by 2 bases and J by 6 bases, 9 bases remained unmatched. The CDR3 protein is CATSRRQGSGFEQYL. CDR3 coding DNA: TGTGCCACCAGCAGAAGACAGGGGTCTGGTTTCGAGCAGTACCTC.

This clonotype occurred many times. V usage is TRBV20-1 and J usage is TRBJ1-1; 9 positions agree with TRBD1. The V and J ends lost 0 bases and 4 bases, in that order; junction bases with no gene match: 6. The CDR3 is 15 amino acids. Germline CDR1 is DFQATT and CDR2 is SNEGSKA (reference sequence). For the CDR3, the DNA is TGCAGTGCTAGAGACTTTGTGACAGGGGGCACTGAAGCTTTCTTT. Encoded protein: CSARDFVTGGTEAFF.

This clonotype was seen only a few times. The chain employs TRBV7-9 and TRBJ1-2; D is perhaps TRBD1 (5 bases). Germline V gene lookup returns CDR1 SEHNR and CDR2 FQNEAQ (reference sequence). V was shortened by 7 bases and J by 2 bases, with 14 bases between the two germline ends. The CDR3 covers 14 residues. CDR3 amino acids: CASTPTVGNYGYTF. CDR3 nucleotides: TGTGCCAGCACCCCGACAGTCGGCAACTATGGCTACACCTTC. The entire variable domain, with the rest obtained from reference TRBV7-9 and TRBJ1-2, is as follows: DTGVSQNPRHKITKRGQNVTFRCDPISEHNRLYWYRQTLGQGPEFLTYFQNEAQLEKSRLLSDRFSAERPKGSFSTLEIQRTEQGDSAMYLCASTPTVGNYGYTFGSGTRLTVV.

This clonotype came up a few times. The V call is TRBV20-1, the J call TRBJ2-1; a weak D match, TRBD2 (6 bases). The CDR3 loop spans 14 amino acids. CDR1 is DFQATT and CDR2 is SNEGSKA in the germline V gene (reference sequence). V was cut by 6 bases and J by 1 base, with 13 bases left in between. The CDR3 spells CSAGDSASYNEQFF. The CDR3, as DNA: TGCAGTGCGGGGGACTCGGCGTCCTACAATGAGCAGTTCTTC.

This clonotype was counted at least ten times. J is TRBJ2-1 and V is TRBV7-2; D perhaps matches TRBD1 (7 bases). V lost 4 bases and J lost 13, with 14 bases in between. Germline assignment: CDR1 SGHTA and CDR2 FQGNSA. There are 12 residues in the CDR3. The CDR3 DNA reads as TGTGCCAGCAGCTCCCTGGAGGGGGCCCAGTTCTTC. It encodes CASSSLEGAQFF.